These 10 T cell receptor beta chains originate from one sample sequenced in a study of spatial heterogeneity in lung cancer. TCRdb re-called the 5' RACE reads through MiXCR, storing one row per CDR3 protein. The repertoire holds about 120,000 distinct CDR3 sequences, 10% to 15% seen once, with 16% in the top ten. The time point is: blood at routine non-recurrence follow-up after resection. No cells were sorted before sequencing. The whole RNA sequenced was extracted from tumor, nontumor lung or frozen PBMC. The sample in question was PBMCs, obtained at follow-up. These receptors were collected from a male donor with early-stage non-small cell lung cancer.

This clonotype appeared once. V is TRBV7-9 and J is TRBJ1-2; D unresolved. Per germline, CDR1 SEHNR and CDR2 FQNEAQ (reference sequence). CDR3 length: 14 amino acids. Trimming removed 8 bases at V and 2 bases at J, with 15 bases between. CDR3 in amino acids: CASGTGRKNYGYTF. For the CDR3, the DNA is TGTGCCAGCGGAACCGGGAGAAAAAACTATGGCTACACCTTC. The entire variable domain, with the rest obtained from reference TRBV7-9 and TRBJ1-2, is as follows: DTGVSQNPRHKITKRGQNVTFRCDPISEHNRLYWYRQTLGQGPEFLTYFQNEAQLEKSRLLSDRFSAERPKGSFSTLEIQRTEQGDSAMYLCASGTGRKNYGYTFGSGTRLTVV.

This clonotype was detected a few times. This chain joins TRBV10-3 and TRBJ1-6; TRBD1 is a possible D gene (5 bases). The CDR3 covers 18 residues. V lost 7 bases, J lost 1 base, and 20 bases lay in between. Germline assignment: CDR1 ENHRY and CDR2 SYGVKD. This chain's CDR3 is CAITAGAGPGSYNSPLHF. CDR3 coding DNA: TGTGCCATCACCGCCGGGGCCGGGCCGGGTTCCTATAATTCACCCCTCCACTTT.

CDR3 DNA: TGTGCCAGCAGCCACAGGACTTATGGCTACACCTTC. Translation gives CASSHRTYGYTF. This rearrangement joins TRBV3-1 to TRBJ1-2; D not resolved. CDR3 size: 12 residues. Trimming left V 3 bases short and J 5 bases short, with 7 bases between. Germline lookup yields CDR1 LGHDT and CDR2 YNNKEL (reference sequence).

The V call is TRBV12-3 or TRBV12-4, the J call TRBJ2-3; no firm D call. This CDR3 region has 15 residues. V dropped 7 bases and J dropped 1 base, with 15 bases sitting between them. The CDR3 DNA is TGTGCCAGCACCGTAACTCCCGCAGGCACAGATACGCAGTATTTT. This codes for CASTVTPAGTDTQYF.

This chain's CDR3 is CASSSDLYSNQPQHF. Here the CDR3 DNA reads TGTGCCAGCAGCTCCGATTTATATAGCAATCAGCCCCAGCATTTT. The chain uses TRBV7-2 and TRBJ1-5; D uncertain. The CDR3 is 15 amino acids. Looked up from germline, CDR1 is SGHTA and CDR2 is FQGNSA. Trimming cost V 4 bases and J 0 bases, with 10 bases left between them. Complete variable domain (other parts from reference TRBV7-2 and TRBJ1-5): GAGVSQSPSNKVTEKGKDVELRCDPISGHTALYWYRQSLGQGLEFLIYFQGNSAPDKSGLPSDRFSAERTGGSVSTLTIQRTQQEDSAVYLCASSSDLYSNQPQHFGDGTRLSIL.

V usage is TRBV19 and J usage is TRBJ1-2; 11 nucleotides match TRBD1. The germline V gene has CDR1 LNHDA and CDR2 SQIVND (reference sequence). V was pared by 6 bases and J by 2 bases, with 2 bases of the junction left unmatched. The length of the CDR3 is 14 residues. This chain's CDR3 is CASSRTGGNYGYTF. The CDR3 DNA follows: TGTGCCAGTAGCAGGACAGGGGGCAACTATGGCTACACCTTC. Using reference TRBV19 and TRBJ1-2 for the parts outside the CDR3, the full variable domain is DGGITQSPKYLFRKEGQNVTLSCEQNLNHDAMYWYRQDPGQGLRLIYYSQIVNDFQKGDIAEGYSVSREKKESFPLTVTSAQKNPTAFYLCASSRTGGNYGYTFGSGTRLTVV.

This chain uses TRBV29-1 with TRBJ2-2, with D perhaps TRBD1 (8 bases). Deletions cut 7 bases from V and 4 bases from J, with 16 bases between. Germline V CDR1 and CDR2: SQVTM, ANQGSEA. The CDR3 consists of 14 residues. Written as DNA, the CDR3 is TGCAGCGGCAAGACAGGGGAGGGCACCGGGGAGCTGTTTTTT. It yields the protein CSGKTGEGTGELFF.

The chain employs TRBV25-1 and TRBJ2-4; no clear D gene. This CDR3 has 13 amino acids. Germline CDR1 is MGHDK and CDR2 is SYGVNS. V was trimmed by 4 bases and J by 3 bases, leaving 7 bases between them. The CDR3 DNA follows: TGTGCCAGCAGTGGACTGGGCAAAAACATTCAGTACTTC. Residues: CASSGLGKNIQYF.

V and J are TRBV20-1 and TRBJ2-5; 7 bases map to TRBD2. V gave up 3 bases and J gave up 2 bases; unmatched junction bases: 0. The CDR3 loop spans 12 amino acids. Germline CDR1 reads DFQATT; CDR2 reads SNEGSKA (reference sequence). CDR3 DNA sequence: TGCAGTGCTAGCGGGGGGCAAGAGACCCAGTACTTC. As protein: CSASGGQETQYF.

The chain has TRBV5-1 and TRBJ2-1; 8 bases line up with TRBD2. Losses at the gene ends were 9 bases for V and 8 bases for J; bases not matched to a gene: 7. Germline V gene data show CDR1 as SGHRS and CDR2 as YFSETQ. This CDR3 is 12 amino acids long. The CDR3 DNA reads TGCGCCACGCGGGAGGCTTACGATGAGCAGTTCTTC. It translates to CATREAYDEQFF.